Following are 4 T cell receptor beta chains from one sample sequenced in a study of T cells in localized non-small cell lung cancer. Only in-frame clones appear in the TCRdb table, and some are missing; sequencing was by immunoSEQ multiplex PCR. The sample carries around 78,000 clones, more than 70% recorded once. Sequencing used peripheral blood, obtained before any cancer treatment. All receptors come from a woman aged 35-70 years with stage I squamous cell lung carcinoma.

The genes are TRBV11-2 and TRBJ2-1; D ambiguous. The ends were cut back, 4 bases at V and 7 bases at J, with 14 bases in the middle. The CDR3 runs 14 residues. The germline gives CDR1 SGHAT, CDR2 FQNNGV. The CDR3 sequence is CASSSDKRGNEQFF. The CDR3 coding sequence is TGTGCCAGCAGCTCCGATAAGAGAGGTAATGAGCAGTTCTTC.

This clone was recorded only once. This chain joins TRBV4-1 and TRBJ2-1; either TRBD1 or TRBD2 may fit D (6 bases each). Germline assignment: CDR1 MGHRA and CDR2 YSYEKL. V shed 2 bases and J shed 0 bases, with 11 bases lying between them. The CDR3 sequence is 16 residues long. DNA of the CDR3: TGCGCCAGCAGCCAACTCGGGGGCGCCTCCTACAATGAGCAGTTCTTC. Its protein is CASSQLGGASYNEQFF.

The V and J genes are TRBV7-6 and TRBJ2-1, with D uncertain. Trimming stripped 4 bases from V and 7 bases from J, with 11 bases between. Per the germline V gene, CDR1 is SGHVS and CDR2 is FNYEAQ. CDR3 length: 13 residues. As DNA, the CDR3 is TGTGCCAGCAGCTCGGGCCCGATTAATGAGCAGTTCTTC. Translation gives CASSSGPINEQFF.

The chain couples TRBV6-1 to TRBJ2-1; no clear D gene. CDR1 and CDR2 from the germline V gene are MNHNS and SASEGT. The CDR3 extends over 13 amino acids. Deletions cut 8 bases from V and 5 bases from J, with 13 bases between. CDR3 DNA sequence: TGTGCCAGCTTTAAGGAGCTCGACAATGAGCAGTTCTTC. Its translation: CASFKELDNEQFF.